A single sample gave rise to the 23 T cell receptor beta chains below, sequenced in a study of blood T cell repertoires in COVID-19. Assay used: immunoSEQ multiplex PCR; TCRdb lists only in-frame clones, some missing. The profile shows 220,000 or so clones, roughly 86% of them singletons. The sample consisted of peripheral blood. These TCRs come from a woman aged 50 to 60 with COVID-19, enrolled during active disease.

J is TRBJ2-1 and V is TRBV18; TRBD2 agrees at 8 bases. The CDR3 extends over 17 amino acids. The V and J ends lost 3 bases and 2 bases, in that order; junction bases with no gene match: 9. Germline values: CDR1 KGHSH, CDR2 LQKENI. The DNA of the CDR3 is TGTGCCAGCTCACCCCCGGGACTAGTAGTTGCCTACAATGAGCAGTTCTTC. It encodes CASSPPGLVVAYNEQFF.

The chain has TRBV4-1 and TRBJ1-1, with D perhaps TRBD1 (5 bases). Germline V lookup: CDR1 MGHRA, CDR2 YSYEKL. The CDR3 spans 13 residues. Trimming pared 8 bases from V and 4 bases from J, leaving 14 bases between. As DNA, the CDR3 is TGCGCCAGCTCTCACGGGGGGGGCACTGAAGCTTTCTTT. Its protein product is CASSHGGGTEAFF.

The V call is TRBV6-6, the J call TRBJ2-2; D is possibly TRBD1 (5 bases). The CDR3 is made up of 14 amino acids. The V end lost 4 bases, the J end lost 5 bases, and 11 bases lay between the germline ends. The V gene's germline CDR1 is MNHNY and CDR2 SVGAGI (reference sequence). The CDR3 nucleotides are TGTGCCAGCAGTTTCCTAAGGGGAACCGGGGAGCTGTTTTTT. It yields the protein CASSFLRGTGELFF.

This sequence joins TRBV19 and TRBJ1-5, with a possible D match to TRBD1 (5 bases). CDR3 length: 13 residues. Deletions cut 3 bases from V and 9 bases from J, with 12 bases between. Germline lookup yields CDR1 LNHDA and CDR2 SQIVND (reference sequence). CDR3 nucleotide sequence: TGTGCCAGTAGTATCGGGACTTCCAGGCCCCAGCATTTT. It codes for CASSIGTSRPQHF.

The chain uses TRBV6-1 and TRBJ1-1, with D unresolved. V was shortened by 1 base and J by 4 bases, with 13 bases between the two germline ends. This CDR3 has 15 residues. Germline V gene data show CDR1 as MNHNS and CDR2 as SASEGT. CDR3 sequence reads: CASSEVHGGGTEAFF. DNA for the CDR3: TGTGCCAGCAGTGAAGTACACGGCGGAGGCACTGAAGCTTTCTTT.

The J gene is TRBJ2-2, the V gene TRBV9; possible D gene TRBD2, 6 bases. CDR3 length: 17 residues. The germline V gene has CDR1 SGDLS and CDR2 YYNGEE. Trimming took off 1 base at V and 6 bases at J, with 19 bases between the two ends. As DNA, the CDR3 is TGTGCCAGCAGCGTAACCCCAGGAGGGGCGGGGCCCGGGGAGCTGTTTTTT. As protein: CASSVTPGGAGPGELFF. Filled out from reference TRBV9 and TRBJ2-2, the complete variable domain reads DSGVTQTPKHLITATGQRVTLRCSPRSGDLSVYWYQQSLDQGLQFLIQYYNGEERAKGNILERFSAQQFPDLHSELNLSSLELGDSALYFCASSVTPGGAGPGELFFGEGSRLTVL.

The chain links TRBV2 to TRBJ2-2; 10 bases line up with TRBD2. CDR3 size: 18 residues. The junction had 13 bases not matched to a gene; V was cut back by 7 bases and J by 2 bases. CDR1 and CDR2 (germline): SNHLY, FYNNEI. Here the CDR3 reads CASTGLASLAANTGELFF. DNA of the CDR3: TGTGCCAGCACGGGACTAGCGTCCCTCGCCGCTAACACCGGGGAGCTGTTTTTT.

This rearrangement joins TRBV19 to TRBJ1-2; 7 bases fit TRBD1. The CDR3 is made up of 14 amino acids. V was pared by 2 bases and J by 5 bases, with 5 bases of the junction left unmatched. Per germline, CDR1 LNHDA and CDR2 SQIVND (reference sequence). The CDR3 loop reads CASSITGERYGYTF. The CDR3 nucleotides read TGTGCCAGTAGTATAACAGGGGAACGTTATGGCTACACCTTC.

CDR3 region: CASTDLQGSNGYTF. CDR3 nucleotides: TGTGCCAGCACCGACCTACAGGGTTCAAATGGCTACACCTTC. The chain is built from TRBV5-6 and TRBJ1-2; tentatively, D is TRBD1 (6 bases). V was shortened by 6 bases and J by 6 bases, with 18 bases between the two germline ends. The length of the CDR3 is 14 residues. Germline CDR1 reads SGHDT; CDR2 reads YYEEEE.

The rearrangement uses TRBV13 and TRBJ2-7; 9 bases line up with TRBD1. Germline loops: CDR1 PRHDT, CDR2 FYEKMQ (reference sequence). This CDR3 is built from 12 residues. V dropped 6 bases and J dropped 6; count of bases not matched to a gene: 3. The CDR3 loop is CASRGTGFEQYF. The CDR3 DNA follows: TGTGCCAGCAGAGGGACAGGGTTCGAGCAGTACTTC.

The chain employs TRBV10-3 and TRBJ2-2; 9 bases fit TRBD1. The CDR3 has 15 amino acids. With 4 bases clipped from V and 3 bases from J, the junction kept 3 bases outside the gene matches. Germline-derived CDR1 and CDR2 are ENHRY and SYGVKD. The CDR3 here is CAISVRTGDTGELFF. The CDR3 region has the DNA TGTGCCATCAGTGTCCGGACAGGGGACACCGGGGAGCTGTTTTTT.

The chain joins TRBV9 to TRBJ1-2, with a tentative D call TRBD1 (6 bases). CDR1 is SGDLS and CDR2 is YYNGEE in the germline V gene. This CDR3 has 13 amino acids. With 2 bases removed from V and 2 bases from J, the gap between germline ends came to 7 bases. The CDR3 protein is CASSVGQNYGYTF. The DNA of the CDR3 is TGTGCCAGCAGCGTTGGACAGAACTATGGCTACACCTTC.

V gene TRBV5-6 combines with J gene TRBJ1-2; TRBD1 matches at 8 bases. This CDR3 is 15 amino acids long. CDR1 is SGHDT and CDR2 is YYEEEE in the germline V gene. V shed 0 bases, J shed 8 bases, and the junction held 9 bases outside the gene matches. The DNA of the CDR3 is TGTGCCAGCAGCTTGGCGAGGACAGGGTTTCTCGGCTACACCTTC. It translates to CASSLARTGFLGYTF.

The chain employs TRBV11-3 and TRBJ2-7, with TRBD2 as a possible D gene (5 bases). The germline V gene encodes CDR1 SGHNT and CDR2 YENEEA. This CDR3 is 13 amino acids long. Deletions cut 1 base from V and 4 bases from J, with 8 bases between. The CDR3 coding sequence is TGTGCCAGCAGCTTAGCATCGGGGTACGAGCAGTACTTC. Translation gives CASSLASGYEQYF.

The chain uses TRBV21-1 and TRBJ1-1; TRBD1, the table's D call, lacks a check against the DNA. TRBV21-1 is assigned pseudogene status. CDR3 size: 15 residues. CDR3: CASTYPPGQGGEAFF. The DNA of the CDR3 is TGTGCCAGCACCTACCCCCCGGGACAGGGAGGGGAAGCTTTCTTT.

The rearrangement links TRBV15 to TRBJ1-3; D call uncertain. The V end lost 0 bases, the J end lost 0 bases, and 6 bases lay between the germline ends. In germline, CDR1 is LNHNV, CDR2 YYDKDF (reference sequence). CDR3 length: 15 amino acids. CDR3 in amino acids: CATSREEGSGNTIYF. CDR3 nucleotide sequence: TGTGCCACCAGCAGAGAAGAGGGCTCTGGAAACACCATATATTTT. The variable domain in full, completed from reference TRBV15 and TRBJ1-3, reads DAMVIQNPRYQVTQFGKPVTLSCSQTLNHNVMYWYQQKSSQAPKLLFHYYDKDFNNEADTPDNFQSRRPNTSFCFLDIRSPGLGDTAMYLCATSREEGSGNTIYFGEGSWLTVV.

V usage is TRBV19 and J usage is TRBJ1-5; the match to TRBD1 covers 8 bases. The CDR3 covers 15 residues. J gave up 7 bases and V 6 bases, and 11 bases lay outside the gene matches. CDR1 and CDR2 from the germline V gene are LNHDA and SQIVND (reference sequence). The CDR3 DNA reads as TGTGCCAGTAGCGTACCGGGACAGGAAAGGCAGCCCCAGCATTTT. Protein: CASSVPGQERQPQHF. The variable domain in full, completed from reference TRBV19 and TRBJ1-5, reads DGGITQSPKYLFRKEGQNVTLSCEQNLNHDAMYWYRQDPGQGLRLIYYSQIVNDFQKGDIAEGYSVSREKKESFPLTVTSAQKNPTAFYLCASSVPGQERQPQHFGDGTRLSIL.

V is TRBV6-5 and J is TRBJ2-7; 7 bases fit TRBD1. Unmatched junction bases numbered 4, after V lost 5 bases and J lost 3 bases. The CDR3 spans 13 residues. The germline gives CDR1 MNHEY, CDR2 SVGAGI. DNA for the CDR3: TGTGCCAGCAGTCGCCGACAGGGCTACGAGCAGTACGTC. Translated: CASSRRQGYEQYV.

The chain links TRBV27 to TRBJ1-4, with a weak D call TRBD1 (5 bases). CDR3 size: 14 residues. CDR1 is MNHEY and CDR2 is SMNVEV in the germline V gene (reference sequence). Trimming cost V 5 bases and J 6 bases, with 13 bases left between them. The CDR3: CASSLLGGDEKLFF. The CDR3 DNA reads as TGTGCCAGCAGTCTCCTGGGGGGGGATGAAAAACTGTTTTTT.

V and J are TRBV7-2 and TRBJ2-3; a possible D gene is TRBD2 (6 bases). CDR1 and CDR2 from the germline V gene are SGHTA and FQGNSA. The CDR3 is made up of 14 amino acids. V lost 5 bases and J 1 base, leaving 10 bases between the germline ends. CDR3: CASSPGLRTDTQYF. DNA for the CDR3: TGTGCCAGCAGCCCCGGACTACGCACAGATACGCAGTATTTT.

The gene calls are TRBV7-2 and TRBJ1-3; possible D gene TRBD1, 6 bases. Trimming cost V 5 bases and J 9 bases, with 14 bases left between them. CDR1 and CDR2 (germline): SGHTA, FQGNSA. The CDR3 spans 13 residues. CDR3 in amino acids: CASSPGQWGTIYF. In nucleotides, the CDR3 is TGTGCCAGCAGCCCTGGACAGTGGGGCACCATATATTTT.

V is TRBV6-6 and J is TRBJ1-6; 7 nucleotides agree with TRBD1. Looked up from germline, CDR1 is MNHNY and CDR2 is SVGAGI (reference sequence). The CDR3 sequence is 14 residues long. V shed 5 bases and J 5 bases; nucleotides not matched to a gene: 3. Here the CDR3 reads CASSPGQNNSPLHF. CDR3 nucleotide sequence: TGTGCCAGCAGTCCGGGACAGAATAATTCACCCCTCCACTTT.

The sample holds a few counts of this clone. V and J are TRBV4-1 and TRBJ1-2, with D possibly TRBD1 on 6 matching bases. The CDR3 totals 15 residues. V lost 3 bases to trimming and J lost 4 bases, with 15 bases between them. CDR1 MGHRA and CDR2 YSYEKL come from the germline V gene. The CDR3 bases are TGCGCCAGCAGCCATCCCCTAGGGGGTGCCTATGGCTACACCTTC. Amino acid sequence: CASSHPLGGAYGYTF.